Listed below are T cell receptor beta chains from one sample, sequenced in a study of graft-versus-host responses after intestinal transplantation. No antigen is known for these receptors. This table comes from immunoSEQ multiplex PCR, and its TCRdb copy is limited to in-frame clones, with some not included. The sample records some 97,000 clones, roughly 87% being singletons. Sequencing was performed on unstimulated CD4+ T cells sorted from spleen or lymph node cells, taken before transplant. These receptor sequences come from a human donor who was the organ donor for an intestinal transplant. Both conserved end residues are part of each CDR3. D genes are given only for firm matches. Size tells how often a clone was seen (once, few, many) or the class of an expanded clone, and some rows leave it out.

size	D	V	J	CDR3	DNA
.	.	TRBV7-9	TRBJ1-5	CASSSDDRFNQPQHF	TGTGCCAGCAGCTCCGACGACAGATTCAATCAGCCCCAGCATTTT
.	.	TRBV6-6	TRBJ2-1	CASRSRTSLPFF	TGTGCCAGCAGGAGTCGGACATCCCTTCCGTTCTTC
.	.	TRBV28	TRBJ2-1	CATKLRGINHNEQFF	TGTGCCACTAAGCTCCGGGGCATAAATCACAATGAGCAGTTCTTC
few	.	TRBV7-2	TRBJ1-2	CASSLEVGGYTF	TGTGCCAGCAGCTTAGAGGTTGGTGGCTACACCTTC
.	.	TRBV5-1	TRBJ1-2	CASSLDVLTGYGYTF	TGCGCCAGCAGCTTGGACGTCTTGACGGGCTATGGCTACACCTTC
.	.	TRBV6-5	TRBJ1-2	CASSEGSYYGYTF	TGTGCCAGCAGTGAAGGCAGCTATTATGGCTACACCTTC
.	.	TRBV19	TRBJ1-5	CASSISGGENQPQHF	TGTGCCAGTAGTATATCCGGGGGGGAAAATCAGCCCCAGCATTTT
.	.	TRBV23-1	TRBJ2-3	CASSQTPDSKENTDTQYF	TGCGCCAGCAGTCAAACTCCGGACAGTAAGGAAAACACAGATACGCAGTATTTT
.	.	TRBV7-6	TRBJ1-1	CASSLTPNTEAFF	TGTGCCAGCAGCTTGACACCTAACACTGAAGCTTTCTTT
few	.	TRBV28	TRBJ2-4	CASSSPKERNIQYF	TGTGCCAGCAGTTCCCCTAAGGAGAGGAACATTCAGTACTTC
.	.	TRBV5-1	TRBJ2-6	CASRRGFTSGANVLTF	TGCGCCAGCAGGAGGGGGTTTACTTCTGGGGCCAACGTCCTGACTTTC
.	TRBD1	TRBV5-1	TRBJ2-2	CASRQGQNTGELFF	TGCGCCAGCCGACAGGGGCAGAACACCGGGGAGCTGTTTTTT
.	.	TRBV28	TRBJ2-4	CASKWTAGNIQYF	TGTGCCAGCAAGTGGACAGCGGGGAACATTCAGTACTTC
.	TRBD1	TRBV28	TRBJ1-2	CASSPTGTVLGYTF	TGTGCCAGCAGTCCCACCGGGACAGTTCTTGGCTACACCTTC
.	.	TRBV28	TRBJ1-5	CASRRTDSNQPQHF	TGTGCCAGCAGACGGACGGATAGCAATCAGCCCCAGCATTTT
.	.	TRBV30	TRBJ2-5	CAWSVGGVRETQYF	TGTGCCTGGAGTGTCGGGGGTGTCCGAGAGACCCAGTACTTC
.	TRBD1	TRBV5-1	TRBJ1-6	CASSSMGPGQGVSPLHF	TGCGCCAGCAGCTCTATGGGACCGGGACAGGGAGTCTCACCCCTCCACTTT
.	TRBD1	TRBV6-1	TRBJ2-7	CASSGTGGSYEQYF	TGTGCCAGCAGTGGGACAGGGGGCTCCTACGAGCAGTACTTC
.	.	TRBV7-8	TRBJ1-6	CASSLGQGANSPLHF	TGTGCCAGCAGCTTAGGGCAGGGAGCGAATTCACCCCTCCACTTT
.	TRBD1	TRBV6-7	TRBJ2-1	CASSYSSETGRWNEQFF	TGTGCCAGCAGTTACTCGAGTGAGACAGGGCGTTGGAATGAGCAGTTCTTC
.	.	TRBV23-1	TRBJ2-1	CASSQSNRTGPPEYNEQFF	TGCGCCAGCAGTCAATCAAATCGTACTGGGCCCCCTGAATACAATGAGCAGTTCTTC
.	.	TRBV28	TRBJ2-7	CASSASGVRHEQYF	TGTGCCAGCAGTGCCTCTGGGGTGCGTCACGAGCAGTACTTC
few	.	TRBV11-2	TRBJ1-3	CASSLGGVNTIYF	TGTGCCAGCAGCTTAGGTGGGGTGAACACCATATATTTT
.	TRBD1	TRBV18	TRBJ1-1	CASSPPGQGTEAFF	TGTGCCAGCTCACCACCGGGACAGGGAACTGAAGCTTTCTTT
few	.	TRBV7-2	TRBJ1-6	CASSFGGHSPLHF	TGTGCCAGCAGCTTTGGGGGACATTCACCCCTCCACTTT
.	.	TRBV19	TRBJ1-2	CASSPGRRGGGYTF	TGTGCCAGTAGTCCCGGGAGGAGAGGTGGTGGCTACACCTTC
.	.	TRBV7-9	TRBJ1-1	CASSLDGVGVAFF	TGTGCCAGCAGCCTCGACGGTGTTGGTGTAGCTTTCTTT
.	.	TRBV6-1	TRBJ1-2	CATKGILSVTF	TGTGCCACCAAGGGTATACTCTCTGTTACCTTC
.	TRBD1	TRBV27	TRBJ1-2	CASSWDRYFNYGYTF	TGTGCCAGCAGCTGGGACAGGTACTTTAACTATGGCTACACCTTC
.	.	TRBV11-1	TRBJ1-6	CASSPDSHSPLHF	TGTGCCAGCAGCCCGGACAGTCATTCACCCCTCCACTTT
.	TRBD1	TRBV6-1	TRBJ1-2	CASSPGTGIGYGYTF	TGTGCCAGCAGTCCCGGGACAGGGATTGGCTATGGCTACACCTTC
.	.	TRBV9	TRBJ1-5	CASSVAGMSNQPQHF	TGTGCCAGCAGCGTAGCAGGGATGAGCAATCAGCCCCAGCATTTT
.	.	TRBV25-1	TRBJ2-1	CASSKRGAYNEQFF	TGTGCCAGCAGCAAAAGAGGGGCCTACAATGAGCAGTTCTTC
.	TRBD1	TRBV7-8	TRBJ1-6	CASNRGNNSPLHF	TGTGCCAGCAACAGGGGTAATAATTCACCCCTCCACTTT
.	.	TRBV2	TRBJ1-5	CASSDDRMVQPQHF	TGTGCCAGCAGCGACGACAGGATGGTTCAGCCCCAGCATTTT
.	TRBD2	TRBV30	TRBJ2-3	CAWSVRFGTSGGAGDTQYF	TGTGCCTGGAGTGTACGTTTTGGCACTAGCGGGGGGGCAGGAGATACGCAGTATTTT
.	TRBD1	TRBV5-4	TRBJ1-1	CASSQGQPNTEAFF	TGTGCCAGCAGTCAGGGACAGCCCAACACTGAAGCTTTCTTT
.	TRBD1	TRBV18	TRBJ1-1	CASSPQGALDTEAFF	TGTGCCAGCTCACCCCAGGGGGCTCTCGACACTGAAGCTTTCTTT
.	.	TRBV28	TRBJ2-2	CASPGNTGELFF	TGTGCCAGTCCCGGAAACACCGGGGAGCTGTTTTTT
.	TRBD1	TRBV29-1	TRBJ2-3	CSVSTSGQGADTQYF	TGCAGCGTTTCCACCTCGGGACAGGGTGCAGATACGCAGTATTTT